The 19 T cell receptor beta chains in this list originate from one sample, sequenced in a study of beta chain features in type 1 diabetes. What was sequenced were expressed TCRB transcripts, since all of the isolated RNA had been reverse transcribed. Here immunoSEQ multiplex PCR was the method, and the copy in TCRdb shows in-frame clones only, minus some. The sample holds some 250,000 clones, 27% seen once. The sample taken for sequencing was central memory CD4+ T cells from blood. These receptors were taken from a man between 25 and 39 years old in good health.

The V gene is TRBV5-6, the J gene TRBJ1-3, with no clear D. Germline lookup yields CDR1 SGHDT and CDR2 YYEEEE. The V end was cut by 0 bases, the J end by 3 bases, with 10 bases between. This CDR3 region has 15 residues. The CDR3 protein is CASSLDGYLGNTIYF. CDR3 bases: TGTGCCAGCAGCTTGGATGGGTACCTTGGAAACACCATATATTTT.

The chain employs TRBV2 and TRBJ2-7, with 13 bases that match TRBD2. The CDR3 contains 15 residues. With 6 bases clipped from V and 3 bases from J, the junction kept 5 bases outside the gene matches. Germline loops: CDR1 SNHLY, CDR2 FYNNEI. The CDR3 loop is CASSVGLAGIYEQYF. CDR3 coding DNA: TGTGCCAGCAGCGTGGGACTAGCGGGGATCTACGAGCAGTACTTC.

This chain uses TRBV19 with TRBJ2-7; 7 bases fit TRBD2. CDR1 and CDR2 (germline): LNHDA, SQIVND (reference sequence). Germline trimming cut 5 bases from V and 7 bases from J; bases unmatched to any gene: 8. The CDR3 loop spans 13 amino acids. This CDR3 is CASSWRESGEQYF. CDR3 coding DNA: TGTGCCAGTAGTTGGCGGGAGTCAGGGGAGCAGTACTTC.

This clone has just a few counts. The same CDR3 is also encoded by other DNA sequences in this sample. The CDR3 nucleotides are TGTGCCAGCAGCCGATGGGTGACAGCTCTGCAAGAGACCCAGTACTTC. It translates to CASSRWVTALQETQYF. V and J are TRBV7-9 and TRBJ2-5; maybe TRBD1 (5 bases). Per the germline V gene, CDR1 is SEHNR and CDR2 is FQNEAQ (reference sequence). The CDR3 is 16 residues long. V shed 5 bases and J shed 2 bases, with 18 bases lying between them. The variable domain in full, with the rest retrieved from reference TRBV7-9 and TRBJ2-5, is DTGVSQNPRHKITKRGQNVTFRCDPISEHNRLYWYRQTLGQGPEFLTYFQNEAQLEKSRLLSDRFSAERPKGSFSTLEIQRTEQGDSAMYLCASSRWVTALQETQYFGPGTRLLVL.

This clone was counted only a few times. The CDR3 DNA reads TGTGCCAGCAGCCACCGATCGGACCGACCGAACACTGAAGCTTTCTTT. Translated: CASSHRSDRPNTEAFF. The rearrangement links TRBV5-5 to TRBJ1-1, with D hard to call. The V gene's germline CDR1 is SGHKS and CDR2 YYEKEE (reference sequence). The V end lost 4 bases, the J end lost 1 base, and 17 bases lay between the germline ends. This CDR3 spans 16 amino acids.

The chain carries TRBV19 and TRBJ2-1; D unclear. V shed 8 bases and J shed 4 bases, with 12 bases lying between them. Germline V CDR1 and CDR2: LNHDA, SQIVND (reference sequence). CDR3 length equals 13 residues. CDR3: CASSRATYNEQFF. The CDR3 bases are TGTGCCAGTTCTAGGGCCACTTACAATGAGCAGTTCTTC.

The chain is built from TRBV30 and TRBJ2-1; 14 bases agree with TRBD2. This CDR3 is 15 amino acids long. The germline gives CDR1 GTSNPN, CDR2 SVGIG (reference sequence). J gave up 7 bases and V 8 bases, and 10 bases lay outside the gene matches. Here the CDR3 reads CAGGTSGSLLNEQFF. The CDR3 nucleotides are TGTGCCGGCGGGACTAGCGGGAGTCTGCTAAATGAGCAGTTCTTC.

The rearrangement joins TRBV5-1 to TRBJ2-1; TRBD2 matches at 7 bases. Germline-derived CDR1 and CDR2 are SGHRS and YFSETQ. This CDR3 comprises 15 residues. Trimming cost V 7 bases and J 6 bases; bases outside gene matches: 13. The CDR3 spells CASGPAGEGFNEQFF. CDR3 sequence (DNA): TGCGCCAGCGGCCCTGCGGGGGAGGGTTTCAATGAGCAGTTCTTC.

In its sample, this clone was seen a few times. The chain links TRBV7-2 to TRBJ2-1; D is possibly TRBD2 (5 bases). Trimming cost V 5 bases and J 9 bases, with 11 bases left between them. Germline CDR1 is SGHTA and CDR2 is FQGNSA. The CDR3 runs to 12 residues. CDR3 sequence: CASSPGRGEQFF. The CDR3 DNA is TGTGCCAGCAGCCCGGGCCGGGGTGAGCAGTTCTTC.

The V gene is TRBV5-4, the J gene TRBJ1-2, with 7 positions matching TRBD1. The ends lost 0 bases at V and 2 bases at J; junction bases unmatched: 4. This CDR3 spans 15 amino acids. Per germline, CDR1 SGHNT and CDR2 YYREEE (reference sequence). The CDR3 coding sequence is TGTGCCAGCAGCTTGGGACAGGGTAAAAACTATGGCTACACCTTC. Protein sequence: CASSLGQGKNYGYTF.

V and J are TRBV5-4 and TRBJ2-3; 10 nucleotides agree with TRBD2. V lost 3 bases and J lost 1; bases outside the gene matches: 2. CDR1 and CDR2 (germline): SGHNT, YYREEE (reference sequence). The CDR3 extends over 15 amino acids. DNA for the CDR3: TGTGCCAGCAGCTATCTAGCGGGGGGCACAGATACGCAGTATTTT. It codes for CASSYLAGGTDTQYF. The full variable domain, with the rest looked up from reference TRBV5-4 and TRBJ2-3, is ETGVTQSPTHLIKTRGQQVTLRCSSQSGHNTVSWYQQALGQGPQFIFQYYREEENGRGNFPPRFSGLQFPNYSSELNVNALELDDSALYLCASSYLAGGTDTQYFGPGTRLTVL.

This clone was seen a single time. The rearrangement uses TRBV2 and TRBJ2-7, with D uncertain. This CDR3 region has 12 residues. V was trimmed by 2 bases and J by 1 base, leaving 3 bases between them. Looked up from germline, CDR1 is SNHLY and CDR2 is FYNNEI. CDR3 in amino acids: CASSEMSYEQYF. In DNA, the CDR3 is TGTGCCAGCAGTGAAATGTCCTACGAGCAGTACTTC.

This chain connects TRBV29-1 to TRBJ1-6, with D perhaps TRBD1 (5 bases). The germline gives CDR1 SQVTM, CDR2 ANQGSEA. The V and J ends lost 5 bases and 8 bases respectively, with 16 bases between them. This CDR3 comprises 14 residues. The CDR3 spells CSVSDRTGDSPLHF. In DNA form, the CDR3 reads TGCAGCGTTTCAGATCGGACGGGGGATTCACCCCTCCACTTT.

The CDR3 bases are TGTGCCAGCAGTACGGACAGGGGAACGGATACGCAGTATTTT. Protein sequence: CASSTDRGTDTQYF. V usage is TRBV2 and J usage is TRBJ2-3; 9 positions agree with TRBD1. The V gene end was trimmed by 5 bases and the J gene end by 6 bases; junction bases not matched to a gene: 6. The CDR3 contains 14 residues. Germline CDR1 SNHLY, CDR2 FYNNEI.

The rearrangement uses TRBV29-1 and TRBJ2-7; 7 nucleotides match TRBD1. The CDR3 runs to 12 residues. V dropped 7 bases and J dropped 0; count of bases not matched to a gene: 3. The V gene's germline CDR1 is SQVTM and CDR2 ANQGSEA. CDR3 in DNA: TGCAGCGCCGGGACAGCCTCCTACGAGCAGTACTTC. Translated: CSAGTASYEQYF.

This clone has just a few counts. The rearrangement joins TRBV19 to TRBJ2-5; D tentatively fits TRBD1 or TRBD2 (5 bases each). Germline assignment: CDR1 LNHDA and CDR2 SQIVND (reference sequence). There are 13 residues in the CDR3. V lost 9 bases, J lost 3 bases, and 14 bases lay in between. CDR3 amino acids: CASRDSGKETQYF. The CDR3 nucleotides are TGTGCCAGCAGGGATTCCGGGAAAGAGACCCAGTACTTC.

This clone has only a few counts. The rearrangement links TRBV11-2 to TRBJ2-1; 8 positions agree with TRBD2. V dropped 4 bases and J dropped 6; count of bases not matched to a gene: 2. CDR3 length: 13 residues. The germline V gene has CDR1 SGHAT and CDR2 FQNNGV. DNA of the CDR3: TGTGCCAGCAGCTCAGGACTAGCCAATGAGCAGTTCTTC. Its translation is CASSSGLANEQFF.

In this sample, this clone turned up a few times. V and J are TRBV4-1 and TRBJ2-1; 10 bases are shared with TRBD2. The germline V gene has CDR1 MGHRA and CDR2 YSYEKL. V shed 0 bases, J shed 4 bases, and the junction held 9 bases outside the gene matches. The CDR3 covers 18 residues. The CDR3 is CASSQDQSLAGDYNEQFF. Written as DNA, the CDR3 is TGCGCCAGCAGCCAAGATCAGTCCCTAGCGGGAGATTACAATGAGCAGTTCTTC.

J is TRBJ2-7 and V is TRBV7-6, with D possibly matching TRBD2 (6 bases). This CDR3 has 13 residues. V lost 5 bases to trimming and J lost 3 bases, with 11 bases between them. Looked up from germline, CDR1 is SGHVS and CDR2 is FNYEAQ. CDR3 sequence (DNA): TGTGCCAGCAGCGCTATGGGAGGCTACGAGCAGTACTTC. Its translation: CASSAMGGYEQYF.